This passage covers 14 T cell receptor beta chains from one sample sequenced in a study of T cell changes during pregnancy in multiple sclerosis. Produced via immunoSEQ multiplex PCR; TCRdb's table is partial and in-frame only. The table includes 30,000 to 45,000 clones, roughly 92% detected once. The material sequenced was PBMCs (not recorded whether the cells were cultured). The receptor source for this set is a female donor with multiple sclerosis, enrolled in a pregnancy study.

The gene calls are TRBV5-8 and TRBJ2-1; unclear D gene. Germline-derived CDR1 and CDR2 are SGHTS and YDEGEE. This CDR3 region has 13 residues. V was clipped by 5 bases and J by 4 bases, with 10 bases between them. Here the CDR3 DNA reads TGTGCCAGCAGAGCCATCCCGTACAATGAGCAGTTCTTC. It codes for CASRAIPYNEQFF. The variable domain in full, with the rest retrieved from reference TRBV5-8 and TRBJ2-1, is EAGVTQSPTHLIKTRGQQATLRCSPISGHTSVYWYQQALGLGLQFLLWYDEGEERNRGNFPPRFSGRQFPNYSSELNVNALELEDSALYLCASRAIPYNEQFFGPGTRLTVL.

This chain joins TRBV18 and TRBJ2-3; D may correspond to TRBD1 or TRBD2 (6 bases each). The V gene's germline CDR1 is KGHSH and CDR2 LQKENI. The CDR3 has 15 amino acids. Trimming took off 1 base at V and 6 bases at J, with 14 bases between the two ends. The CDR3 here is CASSPLGGPEDTQYF. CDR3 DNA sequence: TGTGCCAGCTCACCACTTGGGGGGCCAGAGGATACGCAGTATTTT.

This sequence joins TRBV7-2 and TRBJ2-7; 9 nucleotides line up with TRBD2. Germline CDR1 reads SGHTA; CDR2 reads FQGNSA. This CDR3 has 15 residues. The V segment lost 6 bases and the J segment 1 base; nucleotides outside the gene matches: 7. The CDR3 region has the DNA TGTGCCAGCAGTCTCGGACTAGCGCCATCCTACGAGCAGTACTTC. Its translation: CASSLGLAPSYEQYF.

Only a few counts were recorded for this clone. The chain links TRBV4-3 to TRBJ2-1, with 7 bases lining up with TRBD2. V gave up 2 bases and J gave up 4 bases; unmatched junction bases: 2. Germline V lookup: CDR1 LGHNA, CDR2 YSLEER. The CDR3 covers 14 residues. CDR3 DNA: TGCGCCAGCAGCCAAATCGGGAGGTACAATGAGCAGTTCTTC. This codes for CASSQIGRYNEQFF.

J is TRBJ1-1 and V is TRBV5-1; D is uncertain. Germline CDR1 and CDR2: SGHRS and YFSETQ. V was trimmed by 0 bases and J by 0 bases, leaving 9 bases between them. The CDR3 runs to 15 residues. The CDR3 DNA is TGCGCCAGCAGCTTGGTGGCGGGGATGAACACTGAAGCTTTCTTT. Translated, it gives CASSLVAGMNTEAFF.

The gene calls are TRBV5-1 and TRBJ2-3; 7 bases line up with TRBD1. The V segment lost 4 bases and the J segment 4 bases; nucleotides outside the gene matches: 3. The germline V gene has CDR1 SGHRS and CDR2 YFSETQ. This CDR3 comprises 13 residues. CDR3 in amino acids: CASSVDRADTQYF. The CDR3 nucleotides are TGCGCCAGCAGCGTTGACAGGGCAGATACGCAGTATTTT.

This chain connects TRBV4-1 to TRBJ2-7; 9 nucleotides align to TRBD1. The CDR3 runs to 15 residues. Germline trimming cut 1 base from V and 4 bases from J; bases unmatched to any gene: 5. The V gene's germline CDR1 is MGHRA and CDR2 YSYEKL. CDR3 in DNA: TGCGCCAGCAGCCAAGCCTCACAGGGGGCTTACGAGCAGTACTTC. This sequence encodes CASSQASQGAYEQYF.

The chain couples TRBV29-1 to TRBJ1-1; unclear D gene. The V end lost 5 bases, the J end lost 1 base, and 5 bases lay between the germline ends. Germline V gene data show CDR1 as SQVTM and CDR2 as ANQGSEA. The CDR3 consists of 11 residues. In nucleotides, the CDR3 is TGCAGCGTTCTGGGGAACACTGAAGCTTTCTTT. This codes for CSVLGNTEAFF.

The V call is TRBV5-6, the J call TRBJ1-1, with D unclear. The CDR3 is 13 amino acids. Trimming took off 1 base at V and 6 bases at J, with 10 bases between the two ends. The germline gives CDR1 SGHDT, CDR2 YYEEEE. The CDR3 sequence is CASSLYRGAEAFF. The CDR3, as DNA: TGTGCCAGCAGCTTGTATCGGGGAGCTGAAGCTTTCTTT.

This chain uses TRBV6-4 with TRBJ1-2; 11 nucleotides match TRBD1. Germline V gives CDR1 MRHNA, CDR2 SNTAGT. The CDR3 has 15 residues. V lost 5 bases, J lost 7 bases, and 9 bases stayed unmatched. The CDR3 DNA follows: TGTGCCAGCAGTCCCGGGACAGGGGGTTCAGGTGGCTACACCTTC. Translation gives CASSPGTGGSGGYTF.

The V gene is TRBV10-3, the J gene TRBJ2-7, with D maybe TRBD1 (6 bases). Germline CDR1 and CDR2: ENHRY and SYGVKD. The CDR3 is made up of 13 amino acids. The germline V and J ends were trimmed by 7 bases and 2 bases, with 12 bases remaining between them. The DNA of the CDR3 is TGTGCCATCACCGCGGACAGAACCTACGAGCAGTACTTC. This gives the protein CAITADRTYEQYF.

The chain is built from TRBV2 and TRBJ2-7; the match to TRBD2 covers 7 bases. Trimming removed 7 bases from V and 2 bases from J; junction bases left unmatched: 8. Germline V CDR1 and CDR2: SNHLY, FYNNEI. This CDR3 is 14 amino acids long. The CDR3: CASMTGTITYEQYF. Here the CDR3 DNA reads TGTGCCAGCATGACGGGGACTATTACCTACGAGCAGTACTTC.

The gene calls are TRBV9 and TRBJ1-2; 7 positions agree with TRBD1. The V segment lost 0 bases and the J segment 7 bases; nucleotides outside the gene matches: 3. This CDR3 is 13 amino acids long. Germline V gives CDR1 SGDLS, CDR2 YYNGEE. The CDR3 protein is CASSVDRGSGYTF. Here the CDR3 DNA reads TGTGCCAGCAGCGTAGACAGGGGAAGTGGCTACACCTTC.

The CDR3 DNA reads as TGCGCCAGCAGTGGATCCATGGGCAGCACAGATACGCAGTATTTT. This sequence encodes CASSGSMGSTDTQYF. This rearrangement joins TRBV10-1 to TRBJ2-3; D unresolved. The ends were cut back, 4 bases at V and 0 bases at J, with 11 bases in the middle. The CDR3 has 15 amino acids. Germline V gene data show CDR1 as WNHNN and CDR2 as SYGVQD (reference sequence).